The clone carrying this T cell receptor beta chain has a count of ten or more. V gave up 7 bases and J gave up 5 bases, with 20 bases separating them. This CDR3 is 15 amino acids long. This sample stems from a study of T-cell reconstitution after alpha-beta-depleted transplantation in children. Unique molecular identifiers were built into the TCRbeta library. TCRdb re-analysed the PCR reads in MiXCR, keeping a single row per CDR3 protein. This repertoire shows about 200,000 distinct CDR3 sequences, 5% to 7.5% found once; its top ten account for about 4.3%. The TCR comes from a girl in the first two years of life with combined immunodeficiency, due to receive a stem cell transplant. The chain employs TRBV12-3 or TRBV12-4 and TRBJ2-5; D possibly uses TRBD1 or TRBD2 (6 bases each). This sample comprised PBMCs, obtained before TCRalphabeta/CD19-depleted stem cell transplant. The CDR3 spells CASTLGGSGIETQYF. CDR3 nucleotide sequence: TGTGCCAGCACCCTAGGGGGGTCGGGAATCGAGACCCAGTACTTC.